These 9 T cell receptor beta chains were all obtained from the same sample, sequenced in a study of T cell repertoires in cytomegalovirus infection. What these receptors recognize is not known. TCRdb re-called the reads with MiXCR, one entry per CDR3 protein. The data show approximately 130,000 distinct CDR3 sequences, approximately 24% seen once. The sample was PBMCs, sequenced either directly or after in vitro stimulation (not recorded which). The receptors stem from a human donor in good health (CMV status not recorded). Some clones in this sample may be carry-over from other donors' samples.

In its sample, this clonotype was seen a few times. The chain combines TRBV4-1 with TRBJ2-2; the D gene is possibly TRBD1 (6 bases). Germline assignment: CDR1 MGHRA and CDR2 YSYEKL. This CDR3 is 15 amino acids long. V lost 0 bases, J lost 6 bases, and 11 bases lay in between. In nucleotides, the CDR3 is TGCGCCAGCAGCCAAGAGGGGGCCGGCCCCGGGGAGCTGTTTTTT. This sequence encodes CASSQEGAGPGELFF.

The chain links TRBV7-2 to TRBJ2-2; D is undetermined. Trimming removed 0 bases from V and 8 bases from J, with 16 bases in between. Germline V CDR1 and CDR2: SGHTA, FQGNSA. There are 16 residues in the CDR3. The CDR3: CASSLAHSVGRGELFF. The CDR3 DNA follows: TGTGCCAGCAGCTTAGCCCACAGCGTAGGAAGGGGGGAGCTGTTTTTT.

The chain uses TRBV15 and TRBJ2-5; 8 bases fit TRBD2. CDR1 is LNHNV and CDR2 is YYDKDF in the germline V gene (reference sequence). Trimming at V came to 1 base and at J to 0 bases, leaving 4 bases not matched to a gene. CDR3 length: 16 amino acids. CDR3 protein: CATSRVGSGNQETQYF. CDR3 in DNA: TGTGCCACCAGCAGAGTCGGTAGCGGGAACCAAGAGACCCAGTACTTC.

This clonotype was counted between two and nine times. CDR3 in amino acids: CASSPRDRVNTEAFF. The CDR3 coding sequence is TGTGCCAGCAGCCCCCGGGACAGGGTCAACACTGAAGCTTTCTTT. The chain employs TRBV7-9 and TRBJ1-1, with 9 bases lining up with TRBD1. With V trimmed by 5 bases and J by 2 bases, 6 bases remained unmatched. This CDR3 spans 15 amino acids. Germline loops: CDR1 SEHNR, CDR2 FQNEAQ (reference sequence).

The table lists this clonotype with many counts. The chain combines TRBV7-2 with TRBJ2-7; D is unresolved. V was clipped by 2 bases and J by 2 bases, with 10 bases between them. Germline assignment: CDR1 SGHTA and CDR2 FQGNSA. The CDR3 length is 14 residues. This CDR3 is CASSLLSSTYEQYF. The CDR3 DNA reads as TGTGCCAGCAGCTTATTATCCTCTACCTACGAGCAGTACTTC. Complete variable domain (other parts from reference TRBV7-2 and TRBJ2-7): GAGVSQSPSNKVTEKGKDVELRCDPISGHTALYWYRQSLGQGLEFLIYFQGNSAPDKSGLPSDRFSAERTGGSVSTLTIQRTQQEDSAVYLCASSLLSSTYEQYFGPGTRLTVT.

Turning to this clonotype: This sequence may be a read error, since a much larger clone differs from it by one base. The chain carries TRBV7-2 and TRBJ1-1, with D unresolved. Germline CDR1 is SGHTA and CDR2 is FQGNSA. CDR3 length: 14 residues. DNA of the CDR3: TGTGCCAGCGGCTTAGCATCAGTGAACACTGAAGCTTTCTTT. This encodes CASGLASVNTEAFF.

The chain couples TRBV6-1 to TRBJ1-1, with unresolved D. Germline V gives CDR1 MNHNS, CDR2 SASEGT. CDR3 length: 12 amino acids. V was shortened by 9 bases and J by 1 base, with 9 bases between the two germline ends. The DNA for the CDR3 is TGTGCCAGTAGAGTAGGGAACACTGAAGCTTTCTTT. Translated: CASRVGNTEAFF.

The J gene is TRBJ1-5, the V gene TRBV7-6; D unclear. Germline V gene lookup returns CDR1 SGHVS and CDR2 FNYEAQ. Between the trimmed V and J ends, which lost 5 bases and 5 bases, there was a span of 10 bases. The CDR3 runs 13 residues. This CDR3 reads CASSVDPHQPQHF. Written as DNA, the CDR3 is TGTGCCAGCAGCGTGGACCCCCATCAGCCCCAGCATTTT.

The chain joins TRBV6-1 to TRBJ2-5; 7 nucleotides agree with TRBD1. The CDR3 totals 12 residues. Germline assignment: CDR1 MNHNS and CDR2 SASEGT. The trim removed 11 bases at V and 1 base at J, leaving 4 bases unmatched. This CDR3 is CAEGAGQETQYF. As DNA, the CDR3 is TGTGCCGAGGGGGCAGGCCAAGAGACCCAGTACTTC.